This T cell receptor (beta chain) was obtained from a study of blood T cell repertoires in COVID-19. In the authors' workflow: Estimated nucleated cell counts came from reference gene primer amplification. The assay was immunoSEQ multiplex PCR, and TCRdb's table has in-frame clones only and misses some. V, J and clone size reflect that table, while D and trimming were determined from the DNA. The data show about 81,000 clones, with more than 75% seen just once and roughly 7.3% held by the top ten. CDR1 and CDR2 (germline): GTSNPN, SVGIG (reference sequence). The CDR3 runs to 14 residues. Trimming stripped 5 bases from V and 0 bases from J, with 13 bases between.

The origin of this receptor is a human donor in a cohort sampled during active COVID-19. The chain recombines TRBV30 with TRBJ1-1, with unresolved D. The material sequenced was peripheral blood. Here the CDR3 reads CAWDSRELNTEAFF. The CDR3 bases are TGTGCCTGGGACTCGAGGGAGCTGAACACTGAAGCTTTCTTT.